This T cell receptor (beta chain) appears in the sequencing data of a study of shared clonotypes between healthy human individuals. General study findings and limits: The sampled material consisted only of blood, and tissue repertoires are likely to differ. Rarefaction showed sorted-subset sequencing was incomplete despite large depth.

A remark on this clone: What it binds is not known. One end of the junction does not line up with germline, which may come from a read error.

Per the germline V gene, CDR1 is SGHRS and CDR2 is YFSETQ. There are 13 residues in the CDR3. Several immunoSEQ 96-well plates shared each subset's DNA, each plate a replicate. Original processing notes: In the immunoSEQ data, sequences were junction-only and lacked quality scores, so filtering differed. Assay: immunoSEQ multiplex PCR; the TCRdb copy retains only in-frame clones and omits some. V and J calls and clone size are those listed in that table; D and trimming were worked out from the DNA. The sample records 2 million to 2.5 million clones, under 95% being singletons. This chain uses TRBV5-1 with TRBJ1-1; 7 nucleotides line up with TRBD1. Sequencing used naive CD4+ T cells from PBMCs. The subset here: CD45RA+ positively selected. The TCR sequence derives from a man younger than 35 in good health. Some clones in this sample may be carry-over from other donors' samples. In DNA form, the CDR3 reads TGCGCCAGCAGCCTGGGGGACAGCCTTGAACCTTTCTTT. It specifies CASSLGDSLEPFF.